A selection of T cell receptor beta chains follows, all from one sample in a study of response to subunit inactivated influenza vaccine. TCRdb independently ran MiXCR on the RT-PCR reads; one entry per CDR3 protein. Counted here are roughly 760,000 distinct CDR3 sequences, 20% to 25% occurring once; the ten biggest clones make up roughly 10%. This specimen was PBMCs from blood, taken 4 to 6 days after vaccination. All receptors derive from a man between 45 and 60 years old who received an inactivated influenza vaccine. Both conserved end residues are part of each CDR3. A D gene is named only where the DNA matches it firmly. Clone size is given for some rows only: seen once, a few or many times, or a class if the clone is expanded.

D gene	clone size	V gene	J gene	CDR3 DNA	CDR3 protein
TRBD2	.	TRBV11-3	TRBJ2-2	TGTGCCAGCAGCTCGCCGGGACTAGGCAACGGGGAGCTGTTTTTT	CASSSPGLGNGELFF
TRBD1	.	TRBV5-1	TRBJ1-1	TGCGCCAGCAGCTACAGGGGGACGCACCCCATGAACACTGAAGCTTTCTTT	CASSYRGTHPMNTEAFF
.	few	TRBV28	TRBJ2-6	TGTGCCAGCAGTTTAATCCCGGGACAATCGACATACTCTGGGGCCAACGTCCTGACTTTC	CASSLIPGQSTYSGANVLTF
TRBD1	.	TRBV6-5	TRBJ1-2	TGTGCCAGCAGTTACCACCGGGACAGGGGGCCCTATGGCTACACCTTC	CASSYHRDRGPYGYTF
TRBD1	many	TRBV10-3	TRBJ2-5	TGTGCCATCAGTGGGACAGGCCAAGAGACCCAGTACTTC	CAISGTGQETQYF
.	.	TRBV12-3/TRBV12-4	TRBJ2-7	TGTGCCAGCAGTTCAAGGCAGTCGTCCGAGCAGTACTTC	CASSSRQSSEQYF
.	many	TRBV12-3/TRBV12-4	TRBJ2-7	TGTGCCAGCAGTCCAGGCTCCGCCTACGAGCAGTACTTC	CASSPGSAYEQYF
.	few	TRBV12-3/TRBV12-4	TRBJ1-6	TGTGCCAGCAGATACTCCCGCGGCTATAATTCACCCCTCCACTTT	CASRYSRGYNSPLHF
TRBD1	few	TRBV6-1	TRBJ1-2	TGTGCCAGCAGTGAAGAGGAGTTGAGGGGGCTTTACTATGGCTACACCTTC	CASSEEELRGLYYGYTF
.	.	TRBV15	TRBJ2-1	TGTGCCACCAGCAGAGAGGAGGTGGGCTGGACCCTCAAGGAGAACGGTGAGCAGTTCTTC	CATSREEVGWTLKENGEQFF
.	once	TRBV7-2	TRBJ1-2	TGTCCCAGCAGCTTAGTCGGGCGATACTATGGCTACACCTTC	CPSSLVGRYYGYTF
.	.	TRBV7-2	TRBJ2-3	TGTGCCAGCAGCTTCCTTGGCTCCTACTTCACAGATACGCAGTATTTT	CASSFLGSYFTDTQYF
TRBD1	few	TRBV3-1	TRBJ2-2	TGTGCCAGCAGCCCAGGGACAGGGAGGACCGGGGAGCTGTTTTTT	CASSPGTGRTGELFF
TRBD2	.	TRBV20-1	TRBJ2-7	TGCAGTGCTAGGCTGGGGGGGATTGGCGAGCAGTACTTC	CSARLGGIGEQYF
.	.	TRBV6-5	TRBJ2-7	TGTGCCAGCAGTTACTCCCCGGGGACCGAGCAGTACTTC	CASSYSPGTEQYF
.	few	TRBV7-2	TRBJ2-5	TGTGCCAGCAGCTGGACAGAACAAGAGACCCAGTACTTC	CASSWTEQETQYF
.	.	TRBV10-3	TRBJ2-5	TGTGCCATCAGTGCCGGGACCCTTCAAGAGACCCAGTACTTC	CAISAGTLQETQYF
TRBD1	.	TRBV27	TRBJ2-7	TGTGCCAGCAGTTTATCCCCACAGGGGATGGTCTACGAGCAGTACTTC	CASSLSPQGMVYEQYF
TRBD1	.	TRBV7-9	TRBJ2-7	TGTGCCAGCAGCCCCGTCCCGGGACAGGGGGCTGAATACGAGCAGTACTTC	CASSPVPGQGAEYEQYF
.	few	TRBV21-1	TRBJ2-6	TGTGCCAGCAGGACAGGGCCCGGGGCCAACGTCCTGACTTTC	CASRTGPGANVLTF
.	many	TRBV28	TRBJ2-1	TGTGCCAGCAGTTTATATAGTTACCTTTACAATGAGCAGTTCTTC	CASSLYSYLYNEQFF
.	few	TRBV4-2	TRBJ2-5	TGTGCCAGCAGCCAAGGGGTGGGGGAAGAGACCCAGTACTTC	CASSQGVGEETQYF
.	.	TRBV5-6	TRBJ2-5	TGTGCCAGCAGCTTGGAAACTAAAGAGACCCAGTACTTC	CASSLETKETQYF
.	many	TRBV20-1	TRBJ2-1	TGCAGTGCTAGACGGGGGGCCAGCAGTAATGAGCAGTTCTTC	CSARRGASSNEQFF
TRBD2	few	TRBV6-1	TRBJ2-2	TGTGCCAGCAGTCCCGGACTAGCTGGCGGGGAGCTGTTTTTT	CASSPGLAGGELFF
.	many	TRBV25-1	TRBJ2-2	TGTGCCAGCACACGGGACATTTACACCGGGGAGCTGTTTTTT	CASTRDIYTGELFF
.	few	TRBV20-1	TRBJ1-2	TGCAGTGCTAGAACGGGAACCTATGGCTACACCTTC	CSARTGTYGYTF
TRBD2	.	TRBV6-2/TRBV6-3	TRBJ2-1	TGTGCCAGCAGTTACTCGATAGGACTAGCGGGAGGGCCCTTCTACAATGAGCAGTTCTTC	CASSYSIGLAGGPFYNEQFF
TRBD2	many	TRBV10-3	TRBJ2-7	TGTGCCATCAGGCGGACTAGGGACTACGAGCAGTACTTC	CAIRRTRDYEQYF
TRBD1	.	TRBV20-1	TRBJ2-3	TGCAGTGCTTGGACAGGAAGCACAGATACGCAGTATTTT	CSAWTGSTDTQYF
.	.	TRBV23-1	TRBJ2-5	TGCGCCAGCAGTCAAAAGACAGATAAAAAAGAGACCCAGTACTTC	CASSQKTDKKETQYF
TRBD1	.	TRBV29-1	TRBJ1-1	TGCAGCGCCCGAACTACAGGGGGTGAAGCTTTCTTT	CSARTTGGEAFF
.	few	TRBV20-1	TRBJ2-2	TGCAGTGCTAGAGAGGGGGGGAACACCGGGGAGCTGTTTTTT	CSAREGGNTGELFF
.	few	TRBV9	TRBJ2-1	TGTGCCAGCAGCGTAGGGCCCCCCGCTGCACCCAGCTCCTACAATGAGCAGTTCTTC	CASSVGPPAAPSSYNEQFF
.	many	TRBV10-3	TRBJ2-6	TGTGCCATCAGTGAGTTTCAGGGACGGTCTGGGGCCAACGTCCTGACTTTC	CAISEFQGRSGANVLTF
TRBD1	few	TRBV5-1	TRBJ2-4	TGCGCCAGCAGCTTGTTGACAGGGAAAAACATTCAGTACTTC	CASSLLTGKNIQYF
.	few	TRBV20-1	TRBJ2-3	TGCAGTGCCGGGCAGGGCCCTAGCACAGATACGCAGTATTTT	CSAGQGPSTDTQYF
.	.	TRBV24-1	TRBJ2-7	TGTGCCACCAGTGATGCAGCCACCTACGAGCAGTACTTC	CATSDAATYEQYF
TRBD2	few	TRBV12-3/TRBV12-4	TRBJ2-5	TGTGCCAGCAGTTTACTCGCGGGGGGGCTCGAGACCCAGTACTTC	CASSLLAGGLETQYF
.	.	TRBV12-3/TRBV12-4	TRBJ2-1	TGTGCCAGCAGTCTTGTCTCCAGAGTCTATGAGCAGTTCTTC	CASSLVSRVYEQFF
TRBD2	.	TRBV10-3	TRBJ2-7	TGTGCCATCCGGGGGGAGCGGGAAACCTACGAGCAGTACTTC	CAIRGERETYEQYF
TRBD1	few	TRBV29-1	TRBJ2-2	TGCAGCGCGGGAGATGGCACAGGGGGAGCGGACACCGGGGAGCTGTTTTTT	CSAGDGTGGADTGELFF
TRBD1	.	TRBV29-1	TRBJ1-1	TGCAGCGTCTCCGGGACAGCTAACACTGAAGCTTTCTTT	CSVSGTANTEAFF
.	.	TRBV4-2	TRBJ2-3	TGTGCCAGCAGCCAAGCAAGGACCCCAGATACGCAGTATTTT	CASSQARTPDTQYF
TRBD1	many	TRBV6-1	TRBJ1-4	TGTGCCAGCAGCTCCGACAGGGGTTATGAAAAACTGTTTTTT	CASSSDRGYEKLFF
.	few	TRBV27	TRBJ2-3	TGTGCCAGCAGTTTTCTTGGGGTCACAGATACGCAGTATTTT	CASSFLGVTDTQYF
.	.	TRBV19	TRBJ2-1	TGTGCCAGTAGTACGCAGGGGGGTATTTACAATGAGCAGTTCTTC	CASSTQGGIYNEQFF
.	few	TRBV12-3/TRBV12-4	TRBJ2-2	TGTGCCAGCAGTTTAGCGGGAGTGGTCACCGGGGAGCTGTTTTTT	CASSLAGVVTGELFF